This T cell receptor (beta chain) was obtained from a study of T cells in Graves' hyperthyroidism and ophthalmopathy. Study at large: Before treatment of any kind, peripheral blood was taken at initial diagnosis.

Under 3 months was the duration of disease in ophthalmopathy patients, who also had a Clinical Activity Score of at least 3 and a NOSPECS grade of at least 4. Criteria for exclusion of patients were uncontrolled infection, other autoimmune disease, pregnancy or lactation. Clinical symptoms, serum thyroxine and TRAb, thyroid ultrasound and orbital computed tomography together formed the diagnostic basis. The V gene's germline CDR1 is SGHTA and CDR2 FQGNSA. The CDR3 length is 15 residues. V lost 1 base to trimming and J lost 4 bases; unmatched junction nucleotides: 4. RNA transcripts were the template for amplifying TCR beta CDR3 regions. The primer set for the first-round RT-PCR of the TCR CDR3 was HTBI. TCRdb re-analysed the multiplex PCR reads in MiXCR, keeping a single row per CDR3 protein. Of almost 350,000 distinct CDR3 sequences listed, around 18% were seen once; the top ten hold less than 20%.

The specimen sequenced was blood. The source is a woman in her thirties or forties with Graves' ophthalmopathy. The chain has TRBV7-2 and TRBJ2-5; 9 bases map to TRBD2. CDR3 region: CASSLGVLAGETQYF. In nucleotides, the CDR3 is TGTGCCAGCAGCTTAGGAGTACTAGCGGGAGAGACCCAGTACTTC. The whole variable domain, filled in from reference TRBV7-2 and TRBJ2-5, reads GAGVSQSPSNKVTEKGKDVELRCDPISGHTALYWYRQSLGQGLEFLIYFQGNSAPDKSGLPSDRFSAERTGGSVSTLTIQRTQQEDSAVYLCASSLGVLAGETQYFGPGTRLLVL.